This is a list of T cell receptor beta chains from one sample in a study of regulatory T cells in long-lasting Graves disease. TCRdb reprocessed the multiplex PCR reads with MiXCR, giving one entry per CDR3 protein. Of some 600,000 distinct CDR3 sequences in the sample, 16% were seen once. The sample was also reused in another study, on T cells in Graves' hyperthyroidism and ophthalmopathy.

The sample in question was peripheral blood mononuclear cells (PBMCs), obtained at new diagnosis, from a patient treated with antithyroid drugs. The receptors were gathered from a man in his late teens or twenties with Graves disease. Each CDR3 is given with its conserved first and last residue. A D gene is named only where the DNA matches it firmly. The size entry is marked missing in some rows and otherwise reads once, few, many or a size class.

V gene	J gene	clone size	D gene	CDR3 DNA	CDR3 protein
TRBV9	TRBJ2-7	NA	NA	TGTGCCAGCAGCGGGGGGGGGACAGTTTCCTACGAGCAGTACTTC	CASSGGGTVSYEQYF
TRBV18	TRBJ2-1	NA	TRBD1	TGTGCCAGCTCACGGGACAGGGGGAGCGGCAATGAGCAGTTCTTC	CASSRDRGSGNEQFF
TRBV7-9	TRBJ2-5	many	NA	TGTGCCAGCAGCTCACCGGATGGGACCCAGTACTTC	CASSSPDGTQYF
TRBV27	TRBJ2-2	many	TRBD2	TGTGCCAGCACCTCCATAGGGCTAGCGGGAGTTCGGCCCGACACCGGGGAGCTGTTTTTT	CASTSIGLAGVRPDTGELFF
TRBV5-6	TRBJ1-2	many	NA	TGTGCCAGCAGCTTCCCTAACACCGACTATGGCTACACCTTC	CASSFPNTDYGYTF
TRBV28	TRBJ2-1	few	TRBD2	TGTGCCAGCAGTTTGCGGAAGAATCCTGGCGGGAGGGACAATGAGCAGTTCTTC	CASSLRKNPGGRDNEQFF
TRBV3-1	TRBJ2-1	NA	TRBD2	TGTACCAGCAGCCTTACTAGCGGACACAATGAGCAGTTCTTC	CTSSLTSGHNEQFF
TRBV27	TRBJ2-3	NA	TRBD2	TGTGCCAGCAGTTCCCACGAGGGACTAGCGGGAATCACAGATACGCAGTATTTT	CASSSHEGLAGITDTQYF
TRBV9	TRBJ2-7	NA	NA	TGTGCCAGCAGCGCACAACAGGATGCCTGGCAGTACTTC	CASSAQQDAWQYF
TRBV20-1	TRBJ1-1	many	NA	TGCAGTGCTAGAGGACAGACTGAAGCTTTCTTT	CSARGQTEAFF
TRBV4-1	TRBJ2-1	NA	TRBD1	TGCGCCAGCTGTCCGGGACAGGGGATTCCAGAGAGCTCCTACAATGAGCAGTTCTTC	CASCPGQGIPESSYNEQFF
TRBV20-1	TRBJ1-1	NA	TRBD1	TGCAGTGCCAAAGGGACAGGGAACACTGAAGCTTTCTTT	CSAKGTGNTEAFF
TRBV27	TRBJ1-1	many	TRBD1	TGTGCCAGCAGTTCCCGCGGGACAGCTACTGAAGCTTTCTTT	CASSSRGTATEAFF
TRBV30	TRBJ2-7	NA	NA	TGTGCCTGGAGTCGGATGGGCAAGGGGTACGAGCAGCACTTC	CAWSRMGKGYEQHF
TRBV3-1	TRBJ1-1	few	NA	TGTGCCAGCAGCCGCAACTGGGCAGGAGACACTGAAGCTTTCTTT	CASSRNWAGDTEAFF
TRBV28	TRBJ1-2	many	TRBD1	TGTGCCAGCAGTTTACCGGGACAGGGCCACTATGGCTACACCTTC	CASSLPGQGHYGYTF
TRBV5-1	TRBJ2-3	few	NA	TGCGCCAGCAGCCCAGACCCATCTAGCACAGATACGCAGTATTTT	CASSPDPSSTDTQYF
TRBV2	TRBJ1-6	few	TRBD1	TGTGCCAGCATGACAGGGTCTAATTCACCCCTCCACTTT	CASMTGSNSPLHF
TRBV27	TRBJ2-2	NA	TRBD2	TGTGCCAGCAGTTTATCTTGGCGGGAGTTCGCCGGGGAGCTGTTTTTT	CASSLSWREFAGELFF
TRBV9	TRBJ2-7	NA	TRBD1	TGTGCCAGCAGCGTAGGCTCGGGACAGGGGTCCTACGAGCAGTACTTC	CASSVGSGQGSYEQYF
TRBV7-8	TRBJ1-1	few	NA	TGTGCCAGCCCTGGGGGGAGCGGGATGAACACTGAAGCTTTCTTT	CASPGGSGMNTEAFF
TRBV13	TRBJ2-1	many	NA	TGTGCCAGCAGCGCGGGGACGACCTACAATGAGCAGTTCTTC	CASSAGTTYNEQFF
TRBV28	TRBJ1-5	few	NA	TGTGCCCTCCGGCCGCAGGGGAGGGGCAATCAGCCCCAGCATTTT	CALRPQGRGNQPQHF
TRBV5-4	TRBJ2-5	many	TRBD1	TGTGCCAGCAGAAGGACAGGCTTCCAAGAGACCCAGTACTTC	CASRRTGFQETQYF
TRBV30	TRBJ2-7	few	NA	TGTGCCTGGAGTGTAGGGGAAAGCGGCGAGCAGTACTTC	CAWSVGESGEQYF
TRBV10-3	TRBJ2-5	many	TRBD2	TGTGCCACCGACGAAGCGGGAGGTAGTGGAGAGACCCAGTACTTC	CATDEAGGSGETQYF
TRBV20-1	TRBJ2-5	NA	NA	TGCAGTGCTAGAGATCCCCGCCTCGGCTCAACCGGGAACCAAGAGACCCAGTACTTC	CSARDPRLGSTGNQETQYF
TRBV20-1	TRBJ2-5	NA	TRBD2	TGCAGTGCTATTTCCCGCGGGGGGGAGACCCAGTACTTC	CSAISRGGETQYF
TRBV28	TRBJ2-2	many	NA	TGTGCCAGCAGTTTTCGCACCCTAGGGACCGGGGAGCTGTTTTTT	CASSFRTLGTGELFF
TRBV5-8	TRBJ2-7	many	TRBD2	TGTGCCAGCAGCGCCGGGACTAACGAGCAGTACTTC	CASSAGTNEQYF
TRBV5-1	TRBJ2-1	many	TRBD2	TGCGCCAGCAGCTTGGAGGGCGGGAGTGCGGATGAGCAGTTCTTC	CASSLEGGSADEQFF
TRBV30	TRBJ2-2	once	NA	TGTGCCAGCAGCTCCTACAACGGGGAGCTGTTTTTT	CASSSYNGELFF
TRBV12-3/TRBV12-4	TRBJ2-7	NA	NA	TGTGCCAGCAGTTTGGGGCTGCCGAGGGCGCAGTACTTC	CASSLGLPRAQYF
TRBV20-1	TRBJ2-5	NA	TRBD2	TGCAGTGCTAGCGGGGGACTAGCGGGGCTGGGGACCCAGTACTTC	CSASGGLAGLGTQYF
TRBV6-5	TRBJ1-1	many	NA	TGTGCCAGCAGTTACGGCCATACGAACACTGAAGCTTTCTTT	CASSYGHTNTEAFF
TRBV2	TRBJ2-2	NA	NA	TGTGCCAGCAGTAGTTCTTCGAACACCGGGGAGCTGTTTTTT	CASSSSSNTGELFF
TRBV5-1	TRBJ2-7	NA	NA	TGCGCCAGCAGGCAAGGGGGAGCCTACGAGCAGTACTTC	CASRQGGAYEQYF
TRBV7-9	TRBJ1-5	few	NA	TGTGCCAGCAGCTTCGGTCAGGGGCTAGATCAGCCCCAGCATTTT	CASSFGQGLDQPQHF
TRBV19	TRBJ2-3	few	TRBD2	TGTGCCAGTGCGGGGGTAGCGTCTGAGGGCACAGATACGCAGTATTTT	CASAGVASEGTDTQYF
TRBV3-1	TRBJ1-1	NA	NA	TGTGCGTCGGGGGTGGAAGGCCTTGAAGCTTTCTTT	CASGVEGLEAFF
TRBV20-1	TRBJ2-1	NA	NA	TGCAGTGCCGGACTTCCCTCCTACAATGAGCAGTTCTTC	CSAGLPSYNEQFF
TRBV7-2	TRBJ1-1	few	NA	TGTGCCAGCAGCTGGGGGGGGCAAGGAGCTTTCTTT	CASSWGGQGAFF
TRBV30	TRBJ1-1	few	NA	TGTGCCTGGACGGTGGGCCAGGGCACTGAAGCTTTCTTT	CAWTVGQGTEAFF
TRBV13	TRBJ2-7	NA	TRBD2	TGTGCCAGCAGCCAAGGGCCGGGACTAGGAGGAGGGGAGCAGTACTTC	CASSQGPGLGGGEQYF
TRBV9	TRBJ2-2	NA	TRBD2	TGTGCCAGCTCCTCAGCGGGAGGTACCGGGGAGCTGTTTTTT	CASSSAGGTGELFF